This T cell receptor beta chain was captured by sequencing in a study of T cell repertoires and HLA-DP antigens. Study outcomes and limitations: Sorted CD137+ clonality was about 0.41 for both alloantigens, versus approximately 0.04 pre-culture.

Untouched CD4+ T cells were bead-isolated at around 98% purity. The PCR primers covered 54 TRBV and 13 TRBJ segments. The data were produced by immunoSEQ multiplex PCR, yet TCRdb's version contains in-frame clones alone and is incomplete. The table has fewer than 95,000 clones, around nine tenths seen once. In germline, CDR1 is ENHRY, CDR2 SYGVKD. The V end lost 4 bases, the J end lost 5 bases, and 9 bases lay between the germline ends. This CDR3 comprises 13 residues. As concerns this clone: Its antigen is currently unknown.

Sequencing input: CD4+ T cells from PBMCs. This receptor was taken from a man aged 50 or older in good health and CMV-seronegative. The chain links TRBV10-3 to TRBJ2-1, with D perhaps matching TRBD1 (6 bases). CDR3 bases: TGTGCCATCAGTGGGGGGCCCCACAATGAGCAGTTCTTC. Protein sequence: CAISGGPHNEQFF.